The T cell receptor (beta chain) described here comes from a study of radiation and T cells in renal cell carcinoma. This CDR3 comprises 16 residues. V shed 0 bases and J shed 2 bases, with 15 bases lying between them. Germline assignment: CDR1 SGHNT and CDR2 YYREEE (reference sequence). Assay used: immunoSEQ multiplex PCR; TCRdb lists only in-frame clones, some missing. The sample contains 130,000 or so clones, around 78% of which appear only once. The time point denotes: baseline pretreatment blood. Treatment given: 15 Gy SBRT to primary tumor, nephrectomy 4 weeks later. This clone has only a few counts.

The rearrangement joins TRBV5-4 to TRBJ2-7; possibly TRBD1 for D (5 bases). The receptor was derived from a woman aged 50 to 65 with renal cell carcinoma. The source was blood, collected from a patient whose treatment included radiotherapy and nephrectomy. The CDR3 loop is CASSLDRGRGAYEQYF. The CDR3 DNA reads TGTGCCAGCAGCTTGGATCGCGGAAGGGGCGCCTACGAGCAGTACTTC.